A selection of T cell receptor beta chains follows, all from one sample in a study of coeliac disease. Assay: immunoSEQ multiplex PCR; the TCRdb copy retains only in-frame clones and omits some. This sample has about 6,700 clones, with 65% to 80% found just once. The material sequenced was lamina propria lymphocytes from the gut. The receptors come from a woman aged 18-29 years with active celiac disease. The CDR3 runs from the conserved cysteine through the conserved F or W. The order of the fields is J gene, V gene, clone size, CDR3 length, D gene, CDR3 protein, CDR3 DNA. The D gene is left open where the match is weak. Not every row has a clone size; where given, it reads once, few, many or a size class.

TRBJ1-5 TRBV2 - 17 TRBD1 CASRGGTGRYSNQPQHF TGTGCCAGCAGGGGGGGGACAGGGAGATATAGCAATCAGCCCCAGCATTTT
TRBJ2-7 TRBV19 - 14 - CASSIEADSYEQYF TGTGCCAGTAGTATAGAGGCGGACTCCTACGAGCAGTACTTC
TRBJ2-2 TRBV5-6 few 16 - CASSLRGSGDTGELFF TGTGCCAGCAGCTTGCGGGGCTCAGGGGACACCGGGGAGCTGTTTTTT
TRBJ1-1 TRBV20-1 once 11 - CSASGRTEAFF TGCAGTGCCAGCGGGAGGACTGAAGCTTTCTTT
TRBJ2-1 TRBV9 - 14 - CASSVVTGYNEQFF TGTGCCAGCAGCGTAGTAACAGGCTACAATGAGCAGTTCTTC
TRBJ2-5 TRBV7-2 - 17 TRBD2 CASSLKAGGRYQETQYF TGTGCCAGCAGCTTGAAAGCGGGAGGGAGGTACCAAGAGACCCAGTACTTC
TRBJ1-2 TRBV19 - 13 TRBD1 CASRNRGLDGYTF TGTGCCAGTAGAAACAGGGGATTGGATGGCTACACCTTC
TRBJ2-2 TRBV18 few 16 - CASSLALRSHTGELFF TGTGCCAGCTCACTAGCCCTCCGCAGTCACACCGGGGAGCTGTTTTTT
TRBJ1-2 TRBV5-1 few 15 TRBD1 CASSSTGGEHYGYTF TGCGCCAGCAGCTCGACAGGGGGCGAGCACTATGGCTACACCTTC
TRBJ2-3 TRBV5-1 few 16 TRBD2 CASSLVASGHTDTQYF TGCGCCAGCAGCTTGGTGGCTAGCGGGCACACAGATACGCAGTATTTT
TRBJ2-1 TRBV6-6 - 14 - CASLGDPRLDEQFF TGTGCCAGCTTAGGAGACCCCCGCTTAGATGAGCAGTTCTTC
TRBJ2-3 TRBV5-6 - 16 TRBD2 CASSLDLAGYTDTQYF TGTGCCAGCAGCTTGGATCTAGCGGGCTACACAGATACGCAGTATTTT
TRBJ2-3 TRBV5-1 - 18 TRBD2 CASSSGTSGRAGADTQYF TGCGCCAGCAGCTCCGGGACTAGCGGGAGGGCAGGCGCAGATACGCAGTATTTT
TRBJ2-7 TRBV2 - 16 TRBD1 CASSEALRRGPYEQYF TGTGCCAGCAGTGAAGCGCTTCGTAGGGGGCCCTACGAGCAGTACTTC
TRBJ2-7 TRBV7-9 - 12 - CASSSQGYEQYF TGTGCCAGCAGCTCACAGGGTTACGAGCAGTACTTC
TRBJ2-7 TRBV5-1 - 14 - CASSLNGVNYEQYF TGCGCCAGCAGCTTGAACGGGGTCAACTACGAGCAGTACTTC
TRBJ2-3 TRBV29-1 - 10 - CSVERGRQYF TGCAGCGTTGAAAGAGGAAGGCAGTATTTT
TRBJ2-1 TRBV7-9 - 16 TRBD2 CASTADRLALYNEQFF TGTGCCAGCACCGCAGATAGACTAGCACTCTACAATGAGCAGTTCTTC
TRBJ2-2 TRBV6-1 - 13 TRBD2 CASKVGGAGELFF TGTGCCAGCAAGGTGGGGGGGGCCGGGGAGCTGTTTTTT
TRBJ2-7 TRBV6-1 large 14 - CASSVERGLREQYF TGTGCCAGCAGTGTGGAAAGGGGGTTACGCGAGCAGTACTTC
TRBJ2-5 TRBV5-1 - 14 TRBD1 CASSSGTGRETQYF TGCGCCAGCAGCTCGGGGACAGGACGAGAGACCCAGTACTTC
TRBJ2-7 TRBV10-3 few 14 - CAISDAGSTYEQYF TGTGCCATCAGTGATGCGGGGTCCACCTACGAGCAGTACTTC
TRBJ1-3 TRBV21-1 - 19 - CASSTQGQGGLMSGNTIYF TGTGCCAGCAGCACCCAAGGACAGGGGGGACTGATGTCTGGAAACACCATATATTTT
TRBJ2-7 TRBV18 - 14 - CASSGQQLSYEQYF TGTGCCAGCTCGGGACAACAACTTTCCTACGAGCAGTACTTC
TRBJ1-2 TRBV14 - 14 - CASSPYREGYGYTF TGTGCCAGCAGCCCATACAGGGAGGGCTATGGCTACACCTTC
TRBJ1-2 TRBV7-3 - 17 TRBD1 CASSFNLTGTAIYGYTF TGTGCCAGCAGCTTCAACCTAACCGGGACAGCCATCTATGGCTACACCTTC
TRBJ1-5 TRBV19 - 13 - CASSYGGNQPQHF TGTGCCAGTAGTTACGGGGGTAATCAGCCCCAGCATTTT
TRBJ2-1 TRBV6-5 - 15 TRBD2 CASSSRSGGNNEQFF TGTGCCAGCAGCTCCCGTAGCGGGGGGAACAATGAGCAGTTCTTC